This TCR beta chain was captured in a study of cytomegalovirus exposure and HLA in healthy donors. Study overall: A data release that came early held 80 million or so unique TCRs from HLA-typed donors. Study-level points and caveats: The classifier was said to identify cytomegalovirus status with high specificity and sensitivity. In presence/absence analyses, roughly uniform sequencing depth across donors was assumed.

As regards this clone: Antigen specificity is unknown.

PCR involved 60 Vbeta and 13 Jbeta primers. Repertoires were generated with immunoSEQ multiplex PCR, while TCRdb's copy carries only in-frame clones and drops some. The table has about 240,000 clones, about 80% seen once; the top ten hold around 8.6%. The sequencing input was PBMCs. The clonotype was recovered from a woman between 55 and 75 years old in good health and CMV-seropositive.

The CDR3 region is CASSTGRGETQYF. For the CDR3, the DNA is TGTGCCAGCAGCACCGGTAGGGGAGAGACCCAGTACTTC. The V gene is TRBV7-3, the J gene TRBJ2-5, with D possibly TRBD1 on 5 matching bases. Per germline, CDR1 SGHTA and CDR2 FQGTGA. The CDR3 length is 13 residues. Trimming took 5 bases from V and 4 from J, leaving 11 bases between them. Together with reference TRBV7-3 and TRBJ2-5, the CDR3 gives the full variable domain: GAGVSQTPSNKVTEKGKYVELRCDPISGHTALYWYRQSLGQGPEFLIYFQGTGAADDSGLPNDRFFAVRPEGSVSTLKIQRTERGDSAVYLCASSTGRGETQYFGPGTRLLVL.